The TCR beta chain described here comes from a study of a mutant IDH1 vaccine in newly diagnosed glioma. Study-level background: The initiation of vaccination occurred 4-6 weeks after radiotherapy alone, or with temozolomide cycles. Patients previously underwent radiotherapy, temozolomide, or both, and most underwent both. The study's findings and limits: Top peripheral T cell clonotype shifts appeared unrelated to pseudoprogression.

The CDR3 length is 15 residues. In germline, CDR1 is SGHNT, CDR2 YYREEE (reference sequence). Trimming at V came to 2 bases and at J to 2 bases, leaving 6 bases not matched to a gene. Note on this clone: What it binds is not known.

Time point of the sample: week 5, during vaccination. A single vaccine dose contained 300 ug of mutant IDH1 20-mer peptide, and topical imiquimod was used with it. Sequencing used immunoSEQ multiplex PCR; TCRdb keeps in-frame clones, though not all of them. This sample has 45,000 to 55,000 clones, with 78% found just once. The receptor was isolated from a woman aged 40-49 years with glioma. The sequenced sample was PBMCs, obtained from a glioma patient whose treatment included an IDH1 peptide vaccine. This rearrangement joins TRBV5-4 to TRBJ2-7; 8 bases match TRBD1. The CDR3 is CASSLADRGPYEQYF. CDR3 DNA sequence: TGTGCCAGCAGCTTAGCTGACAGGGGTCCCTACGAGCAGTACTTC.